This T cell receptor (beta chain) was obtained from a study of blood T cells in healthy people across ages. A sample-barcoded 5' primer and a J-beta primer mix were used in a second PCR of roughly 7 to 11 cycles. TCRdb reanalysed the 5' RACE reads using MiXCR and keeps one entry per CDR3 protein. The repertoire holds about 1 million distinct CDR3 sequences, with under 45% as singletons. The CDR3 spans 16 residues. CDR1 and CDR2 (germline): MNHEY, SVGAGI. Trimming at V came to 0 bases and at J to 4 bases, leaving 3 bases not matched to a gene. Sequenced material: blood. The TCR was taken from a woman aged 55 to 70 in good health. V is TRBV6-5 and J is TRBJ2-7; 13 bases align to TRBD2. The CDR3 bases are TGTGCCAGCAGTTACTCGGGGGGACTAGCGGGATACGAGCAGTACTTC. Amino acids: CASSYSGGLAGYEQYF.